Sequencing of this TCR beta chain was carried out in a study of CD8 T cells in Susac syndrome. An input of 0.5 to 1 ug of RNA was subjected to reverse transcription using random hexamers. TCRdb re-called the immunoSEQ multiplex PCR reads with MiXCR, one entry per CDR3 protein. The sample carries 200,000 or so distinct CDR3 sequences, about 93% recorded once. The trim removed 5 bases at V and 6 bases at J, leaving 12 bases unmatched. CDR3 length equals 16 residues. CDR1 and CDR2 (germline): MNHEY, SMNVEV (reference sequence). The patients who served as multiple sclerosis controls were treatment-naive and had stable or active relapsing-remitting disease that fulfilled the revised McDonald criteria. Purification of the CD8+ and CD4+ T cells relied on negative isolation, and TEMRA cells underwent FACS enrichment.

This TCR was recovered from a human donor with multiple sclerosis. This chain uses TRBV27 with TRBJ2-1; 8 nucleotides agree with TRBD1. Sequencing used CD8+ T cells from PBMCs. The CDR3 loop reads CASSTRTGKPLNEQFF. For the CDR3, the DNA is TGTGCCAGCAGTACCCGGACAGGGAAACCCCTCAATGAGCAGTTCTTC.